This T cell receptor beta chain derives from a study of blood T cells in healthy people across ages (dated by TCRdb to the mid-2010s). Regarding the study in general: Template switching captured roughly one uniquely barcoded TCR beta cDNA molecule per two T cells in model experiments. Using deep sequencing normalized with unique cDNA molecular identifiers, the study measured how TCR beta repertoire diversity changes with age. Donors were grouped into four age groups: young (average approximately 16 years), middle-aged (around 39), aged (around 60) and long-lived (about 90). Using the same blood draw, the study looked at two additional independent replicas of 1 million unique cDNA reads for two donors, one aged 18 to 30 and the other aged 80 or older. General study outcomes and caveats: Conclusive comparison of naive and antigen-experienced compartments was prevented by the profiling of bulk unsorted PBMCs. Observed TCR beta diversity correlated strongly with the percentage of naive T cells measured by flow cytometry. As age increased, observed TCR beta diversity per million T cells dropped in a roughly linear way, and a significant reduction was already evident by age 40. Estimates of total diversity based on one million sequenced T cells were regarded as lower bounds and as underestimates. The CMV infection status of donors was not known, potentially confounding age-related changes in expanded clonotypes. Compared with the aged group, more naive CD4+ T cells, fewer expanded clones and increased TCR diversity were shown by the long-lived group, suggesting age selection.

Donors were approximately 42 systemically healthy Caucasian individuals from Russia aged roughly 6 to 90 years. Approximately 9.3 milliliters of peripheral blood were collected from each donor into EDTA-treated Vacutainer tubes. Ficoll-Paque density-gradient centrifugation was used to isolate PBMCs, with at least 7 million obtained per sample. Total RNA, at least 6 micrograms per sample, was extracted from PBMCs with Trizol reagent. The percentages of naive CD45RAhigh/CD27high T cells were determined by flow cytometry on a PBMC aliquot from every donor. Library creation used 5' RACE. The instrument was an Illumina HiSeq 2500. A second roughly 7 to 11 cycle PCR used a sample-barcoded 5' primer and a J-beta primer mix. A template-switch 5' adaptor carrying 12 random nucleotides introduced a unique molecular identifier onto each TCR beta cDNA molecule. Each sample yielded at least 2.5 million CDR3-containing paired-end reads. First-strand cDNA synthesis was performed from all RNA using the Mint cDNA synthesis kit, with priming by a TRBC-specific oligonucleotide. After uracil-DNA glycosylase treatment, a first 18-cycle PCR used universal primers M1SS and BC2_uni_R on all cDNA. The published analysis was carried out like this. Normalization of each sample was performed by random selection of 1 million high-quality reads, each carrying a distinct molecular identifier. Instead of being binned into consensus sequences, reads with shared molecular identifiers were discarded. MiTCR, with a Q25 quality threshold and the strictest error-elimination algorithm, was used for CDR3 identification, clonotype clustering and error correction. A nonparametric unseen species model using Euler transformation provided a lower-bound estimate of total TCR beta diversity. Starting from the raw public reads, TCRdb applied fastp trimming at Q25, assembled clones with MiXCR and retained in-frame beta chains. Records with the same CDR3 protein are collapsed into one entry carrying the most frequent genes and DNA. TCRdb's processing, not the authors' own work, is the source of the V and J calls. The sample includes more than 900,000 distinct CDR3 sequences, with 29% observed a single time. The ten largest clones take up approximately 10% of the sample.

Measured from the cysteine to the phenylalanine, the CDR3 is 14 residues long. Only CDR3 DNA remains: 42 bases, in frame from the first base. Reading the germline V gene (reference sequence) gives CDR1 MNHEY and CDR2 SMNVEV. The junction carries 15 bases between V and J, which are trimmed by 6 bases and 4 bases respectively. Of note for this clonotype: Its antigen specificity is not known. Base qualities are not recorded, but no much larger clone differs from it by a single base.

These data were also reused for a study on T cells of mothers and their children. The second paper states: Nine systemically healthy Caucasian individuals, comprising three mothers and their six children, were included as donors. cDNA synthesis consumed the entire amount of extracted RNA, loaded at around 1.4 ug RNA in each 15 ul reaction. In the second PCR, the M1S primer introduced both the sample barcodes and 2-4 random nucleotides. Over 8 million TCR beta CDR3 reads came from each mother, compared with some 3 million reads from each child. Thymic selection shapes the output of TCR recombination in a similar way in related and unrelated pairs, and inherited differences have a minor effect. Related mother-child pairs always showed normalized repertoire overlap that was slightly higher than in unrelated mother-child pairs, though the difference was never significant. No persistent microchimeric T cell clones were detected, at a sensitivity of 90 to 100 clones per million clonotypes. Deep NGS was used in the study to compare the TCR beta repertoires of mothers and children and to look for features that separate related mother-child pairs from unrelated individuals. The mean age was roughly 36 +/- 4 years for the mothers and roughly 11 +/- 4 years for the children. After adapter ligation with NEBNext reagents, the libraries were sequenced on Illumina HiSeq 2000 with 100+100 nt paired-end reads. To prevent cross-contamination, the mother and child libraries were prepared one month apart and sequenced in separate runs. Each donor had between roughly 450,000 and 2,100,000 distinct TCR beta clonotypes identified. Naive TCR beta clonotypes were estimated from low-frequency clonotypes matched to each donor's FACS-determined naive share, without sorting.

The TCR was taken from a woman in her 40s in good health. The chain is made from TRBV27 and TRBJ1-2; no D gene call is confident. Sequenced input: blood. At the DNA level, the sequence is TGTGCCAGCAGCGCCAGCGGTCAAATCTATGGCTACACCTTC. Its coded protein is CASSASGQIYGYTF.